These T cell receptor beta chains were read from a single sample in a study of T cells in Graves' hyperthyroidism and ophthalmopathy. A single record per CDR3 protein comes from TCRdb applying MiXCR to the multiplex PCR reads. The repertoire holds approximately 360,000 distinct CDR3 sequences, with around a quarter as singletons. Sequences were obtained from blood. These receptors were collected from a man aged 45-60 years with Graves' hyperthyroidism. Both conserved end residues are trimmed from each CDR3.

TRBV12-3/TRBV12-4,ASSGTGTGSTYEQY
TRBV7-9,ASSLGHSNTEAF
TRBV7-9,ASSPGTRTYEQY
TRBV12-3/TRBV12-4,ASSGTGRGQPQH
TRBV2,ASINGASNEKLF
TRBV5-1,ASSLEFGEETQY
TRBV6-1,ASSEAMTGPSSTDTQY
TRBV27,ASSFPGLYNEQF
TRBV13,ASSKPGQGANTGELF
TRBV2,ASRPSGRASYEQY
TRBV19,ASTPPGQILNQPQH
TRBV12-5,ASGLPLAGLNEQF
TRBV30,AWSQTNPGTEAF
TRBV19,ASRPPGLTGELF
TRBV18,ASSPTVGETQY
TRBV28,ASRLALTQGQY
TRBV7-3,ASIPSSGKYNEQF
TRBV3-1,ASSQNGRGADYT
TRBV7-2,ASSSAPLNEQF
TRBV11-2,ASSLVGQEETQY
TRBV7-9,ASSSDRSSYEQY
TRBV24-1,ATADGEAYEQY
TRBV3-1,ASSDSRTEAF
TRBV13,ASSDKRLADTGELF
TRBV27,ASSSRLAGGGELF
TRBV7-3,ASSSGEGYT
TRBV20-1,SAGALGPQH
TRBV7-9,ASSLLRGKNIQY
TRBV5-1,ASSTGGLAVGGDEQF
TRBV7-8,ASSSRWTGSIDNEQF
TRBV27,ASSPEIESYNEQF
TRBV6-1,ASSVNRENEQF
TRBV12-3/TRBV12-4,ASSDGGRNQPQH
TRBV12-3/TRBV12-4,ASSLTAGGETEAF
TRBV6-1,ASSELSKNTEAF
TRBV19,ASRGATNEKLF
TRBV5-1,ASSTGGTDGYT
TRBV19,ASSQNSNSPLH
TRBV20-1,SAREDSYQETQY
TRBV6-1,ASRKDSSTQY
TRBV3-1,ASSNPLGGKHGYT